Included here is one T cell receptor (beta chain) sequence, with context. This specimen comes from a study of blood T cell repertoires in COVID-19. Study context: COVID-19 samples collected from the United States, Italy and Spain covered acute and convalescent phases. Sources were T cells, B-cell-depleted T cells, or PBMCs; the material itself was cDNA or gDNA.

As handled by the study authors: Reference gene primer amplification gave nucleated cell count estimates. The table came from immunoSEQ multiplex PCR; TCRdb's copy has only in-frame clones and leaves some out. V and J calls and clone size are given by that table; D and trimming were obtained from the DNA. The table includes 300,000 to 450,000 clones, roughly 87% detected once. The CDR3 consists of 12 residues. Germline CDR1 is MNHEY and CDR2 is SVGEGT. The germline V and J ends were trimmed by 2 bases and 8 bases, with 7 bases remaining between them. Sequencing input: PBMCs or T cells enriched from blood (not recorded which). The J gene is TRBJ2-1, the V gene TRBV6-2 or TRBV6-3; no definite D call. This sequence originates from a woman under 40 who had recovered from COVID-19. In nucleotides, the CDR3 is TGTGCCAGCAGTTACGGCCGGGATGAGCAGTTCTTC. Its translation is CASSYGRDEQFF.